These T cell receptor beta chains were read from a single sample in a study of T-cell reconstitution after alpha-beta-depleted transplantation in children. Each CDR3 protein is one row after TCRdb ran MiXCR on the PCR reads. The sample comprises fewer than 550,000 distinct CDR3 sequences, around 15% of which are singletons, and just under 30% rests with the top ten. The sequenced sample was PBMCs, mostly from graft donor cells, obtained 360 days after TCRalphabeta/CD19-depleted stem cell transplant. These receptors all come from a boy in the first two years of life who had a stem cell transplant for Wiskott-Aldrich syndrome, so the T cells may come from the graft donor. CDR3s include the opening cysteine and the closing phenylalanine or tryptophan. A D gene is named only where the DNA matches it firmly. A clone size is listed for some rows: how often the clone was seen (once, few, many), or a class if it is expanded.

D gene: -
CDR3 length: 10
V gene: TRBV27
J gene: TRBJ2-7
clone size: -
CDR3 protein: CASSFGEQYF
CDR3 DNA: TGTGCCAGCAGTTTCGGCGAGCAGTACTTC

D gene: -
CDR3 length: 14
V gene: TRBV5-1
J gene: TRBJ2-7
clone size: few
CDR3 protein: CASSLEPNAYEQYF
CDR3 DNA: TGCGCCAGCAGCTTGGAACCGAACGCCTACGAGCAGTACTTC

D gene: -
CDR3 length: 12
V gene: TRBV5-1
J gene: TRBJ1-2
clone size: few
CDR3 protein: CASSLPPNGYTF
CDR3 DNA: TGCGCCAGCAGCCTACCCCCCAACGGCTACACCTTC

D gene: -
CDR3 length: 14
V gene: TRBV5-1
J gene: TRBJ2-5
clone size: -
CDR3 protein: CASSLFQQQETQYF
CDR3 DNA: TGCGCCAGCAGCTTGTTTCAACAGCAAGAGACCCAGTACTTC

D gene: TRBD1
CDR3 length: 16
V gene: TRBV27
J gene: TRBJ2-7
clone size: few
CDR3 protein: CASSGNFGQGPPSQYF
CDR3 DNA: TGTGCCAGCAGTGGAAACTTCGGACAGGGACCTCCGTCACAGTACTTC

D gene: TRBD2
CDR3 length: 16
V gene: TRBV18
J gene: TRBJ2-3
clone size: -
CDR3 protein: CASSPELAGGPSPQYF
CDR3 DNA: TGTGCCAGCTCACCAGAACTAGCGGGGGGGCCCAGTCCGCAGTATTTT

D gene: TRBD1
CDR3 length: 13
V gene: TRBV29-1
J gene: TRBJ1-2
clone size: -
CDR3 protein: CSGDREEGNGYTF
CDR3 DNA: TGCAGCGGTGACAGGGAGGAGGGGAATGGCTACACCTTC

D gene: TRBD1
CDR3 length: 15
V gene: TRBV29-1
J gene: TRBJ2-7
clone size: few
CDR3 protein: CSAAPGQGSSYEQYF
CDR3 DNA: TGCAGCGCCGCACCGGGACAGGGGAGCTCCTACGAGCAGTACTTC

D gene: -
CDR3 length: 15
V gene: TRBV10-3
J gene: TRBJ1-1
clone size: few
CDR3 protein: CAISGRLGGYTEAFF
CDR3 DNA: TGTGCCATCAGTGGCCGCCTTGGCGGATACACTGAAGCTTTCTTT

D gene: TRBD2
CDR3 length: 15
V gene: TRBV20-1
J gene: TRBJ2-1
clone size: few
CDR3 protein: CSADPTSGRYNEQFF
CDR3 DNA: TGCAGTGCTGACCCGACTAGCGGGAGGTACAATGAGCAGTTCTTC

D gene: -
CDR3 length: 14
V gene: TRBV5-1
J gene: TRBJ2-1
clone size: -
CDR3 protein: CASGLGDYYNEQFF
CDR3 DNA: TGCGCCAGCGGGTTGGGGGATTACTACAATGAGCAGTTCTTC

D gene: TRBD1
CDR3 length: 13
V gene: TRBV4-1
J gene: TRBJ2-2
clone size: -
CDR3 protein: CASSQTGLWELFF
CDR3 DNA: TGCGCCAGCAGCCAGACAGGGCTGTGGGAGCTGTTTTTT

D gene: TRBD1
CDR3 length: 15
V gene: TRBV12-3/TRBV12-4
J gene: TRBJ1-1
clone size: few
CDR3 protein: CASNKGALLNTEAFF
CDR3 DNA: TGTGCCAGCAATAAGGGGGCACTATTAAACACTGAAGCTTTCTTT

D gene: -
CDR3 length: 16
V gene: TRBV5-1
J gene: TRBJ2-1
clone size: few
CDR3 protein: CASSLSVGSVYNEQFF
CDR3 DNA: TGCGCCAGCAGCTTGTCGGTCGGGAGCGTGTACAATGAGCAGTTCTTC

D gene: -
CDR3 length: 12
V gene: TRBV5-1
J gene: TRBJ2-2
clone size: few
CDR3 protein: CASSPRNGELFF
CDR3 DNA: TGCGCCAGCAGCCCCAGGAACGGGGAGCTGTTTTTT

D gene: TRBD1
CDR3 length: 18
V gene: TRBV12-3/TRBV12-4
J gene: TRBJ2-6
clone size: once
CDR3 protein: CAFSPMGTGISGANVLTF
CDR3 DNA: TGTGCCTTCAGTCCTATGGGGACAGGGATCTCTGGGGCCAACGTCCTGACTTTC

D gene: -
CDR3 length: 15
V gene: TRBV3-1
J gene: TRBJ1-1
clone size: few
CDR3 protein: CASSQGDRMNTEAFF
CDR3 DNA: TGTGCCAGCAGCCAAGGAGACAGGATGAACACTGAAGCTTTCTTT

D gene: -
CDR3 length: 15
V gene: TRBV5-1
J gene: TRBJ2-5
clone size: -
CDR3 protein: CASSLVQGAGETQYF
CDR3 DNA: TGCGCCAGCAGCTTGGTGCAGGGAGCCGGGGAGACCCAGTACTTC